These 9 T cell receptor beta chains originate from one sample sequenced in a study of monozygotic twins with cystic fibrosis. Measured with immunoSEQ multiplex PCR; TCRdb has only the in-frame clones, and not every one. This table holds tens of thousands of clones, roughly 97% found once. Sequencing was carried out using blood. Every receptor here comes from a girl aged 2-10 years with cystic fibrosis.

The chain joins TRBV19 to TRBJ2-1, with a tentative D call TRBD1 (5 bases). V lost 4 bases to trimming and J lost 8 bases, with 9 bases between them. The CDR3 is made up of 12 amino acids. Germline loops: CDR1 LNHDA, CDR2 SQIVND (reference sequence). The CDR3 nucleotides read TGTGCCAGTAGTAAGGGGTGGGATGAGCAGTTCTTC. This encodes CASSKGWDEQFF.

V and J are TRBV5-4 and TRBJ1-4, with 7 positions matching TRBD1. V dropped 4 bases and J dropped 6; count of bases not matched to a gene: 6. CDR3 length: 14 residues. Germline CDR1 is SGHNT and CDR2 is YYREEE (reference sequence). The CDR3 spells CASSRQGRDEKLFF. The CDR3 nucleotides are TGTGCCAGCAGCCGACAGGGAAGGGATGAAAAACTGTTTTTT. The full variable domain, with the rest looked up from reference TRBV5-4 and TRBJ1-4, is ETGVTQSPTHLIKTRGQQVTLRCSSQSGHNTVSWYQQALGQGPQFIFQYYREEENGRGNFPPRFSGLQFPNYSSELNVNALELDDSALYLCASSRQGRDEKLFFGSGTQLSVL.

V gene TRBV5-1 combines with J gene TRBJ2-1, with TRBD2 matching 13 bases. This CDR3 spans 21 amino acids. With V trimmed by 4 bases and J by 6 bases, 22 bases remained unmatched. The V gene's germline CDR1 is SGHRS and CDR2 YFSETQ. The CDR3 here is CASSPIGLAGVGKGYSNEQFF. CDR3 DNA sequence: TGCGCCAGCAGCCCCATCGGACTAGCGGGAGTGGGTAAGGGTTATAGCAATGAGCAGTTCTTC. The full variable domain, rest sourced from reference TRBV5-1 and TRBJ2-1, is KAGVTQTPRYLIKTRGQQVTLSCSPISGHRSVSWYQQTPGQGLQFLFEYFSETQRNKGNFPGRFSGRQFSNSRSEMNVSTLELGDSALYLCASSPIGLAGVGKGYSNEQFFGPGTRLTVL.

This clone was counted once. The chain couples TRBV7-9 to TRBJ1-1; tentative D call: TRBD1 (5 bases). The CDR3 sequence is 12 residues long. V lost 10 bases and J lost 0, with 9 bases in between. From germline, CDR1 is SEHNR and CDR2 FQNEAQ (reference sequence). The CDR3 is CAIDSVNTEAFF. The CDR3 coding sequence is TGTGCCATCGACAGCGTGAACACTGAAGCTTTCTTT.

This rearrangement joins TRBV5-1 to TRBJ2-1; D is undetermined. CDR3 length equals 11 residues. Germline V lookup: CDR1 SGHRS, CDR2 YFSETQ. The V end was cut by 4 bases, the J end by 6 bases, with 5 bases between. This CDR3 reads CASSVTNEQFF. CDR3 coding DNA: TGCGCCAGCAGCGTTACCAATGAGCAGTTCTTC.

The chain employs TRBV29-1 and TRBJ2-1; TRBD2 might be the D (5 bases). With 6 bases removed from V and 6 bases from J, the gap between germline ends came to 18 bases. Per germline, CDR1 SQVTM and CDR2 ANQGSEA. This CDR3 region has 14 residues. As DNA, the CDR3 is TGCAGCGTCTACCCTAACGGGATTTCCAATGAGCAGTTCTTC. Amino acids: CSVYPNGISNEQFF.

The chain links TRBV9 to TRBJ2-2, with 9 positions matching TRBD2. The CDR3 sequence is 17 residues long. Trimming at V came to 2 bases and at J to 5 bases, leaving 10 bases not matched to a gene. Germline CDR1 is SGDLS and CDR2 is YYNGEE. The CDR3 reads CASSVAGGERFTGELFF. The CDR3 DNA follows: TGTGCCAGCAGCGTGGCGGGAGGGGAGAGGTTTACCGGGGAGCTGTTTTTT.

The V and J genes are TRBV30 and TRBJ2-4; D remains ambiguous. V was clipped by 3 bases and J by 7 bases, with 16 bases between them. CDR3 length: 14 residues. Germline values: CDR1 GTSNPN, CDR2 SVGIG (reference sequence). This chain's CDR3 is CAWRDPLTVNIQYF. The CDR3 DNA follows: TGTGCCTGGAGAGACCCCCTCACTGTCAACATTCAGTACTTC.

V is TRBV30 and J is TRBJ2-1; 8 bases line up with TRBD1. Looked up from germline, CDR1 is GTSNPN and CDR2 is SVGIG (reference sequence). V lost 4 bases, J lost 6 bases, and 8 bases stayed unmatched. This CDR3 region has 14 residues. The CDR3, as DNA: TGTGCCTGGAATTGGCCAGGGGGCCGCAATGAGCAGTTCTTC. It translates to CAWNWPGGRNEQFF.